The table lists the clone carrying this T cell receptor (beta chain) with a few counts. The sample belongs to a study of identical twins. CDR1 SGHRS and CDR2 YFSETQ come from the germline V gene. V was pared by 2 bases and J by 1 base, with 5 bases of the junction left unmatched. This CDR3 has 15 residues. TCRdb used MiXCR to reprocess the 5' RACE reads, holding one entry per CDR3 protein. The sample holds 550,000 to 700,000 distinct CDR3 sequences; around 20% are singletons and the top ten take around 4.4%. The same data also contributed to another study, on T cells expressing NK-cell markers.

J is TRBJ2-5 and V is TRBV5-1; 7 bases are shared with TRBD1. The sequence was collected from a woman under 30 in good health. Sequences were obtained from PBMCs. In DNA form, the CDR3 reads TGCGCCAGCAGCTTCGCCGGGACAGCCCAAGAGACCCAGTACTTC. This encodes CASSFAGTAQETQYF.